This entry concerns a single T cell receptor (beta chain). The target of this receptor is not known. No clone much larger than this one lies a single base away; base qualities are absent. The data originate from a study of Ad26.COV2.S vaccination and SARS-CoV-2 variants (dated by TCRdb to the early 2020s). About the full investigation: Donors in the vaccine arm were drawn from COV1001, a multicentre, randomized, double-blind, placebo-controlled phase I-IIa trial testing Ad26.COV2.S in healthy adults. A total of 32 samples were included in the TCR-sequenced set, comprising 19 Ad26.COV2.S vaccine recipients, 5 placebo recipients and 8 SARS-CoV-2 convalescent individuals. Trial participants were randomized into five groups of five, in which low-dose or high-dose Ad26.COV2.S was given once or twice, or placebo was given on both occasions. Ad26.COV2.S was given intramuscularly at 5x10^10 or 1x10^11 viral particles, as a single shot or as two shots 56 days apart. Investigators remained blinded to trial group allocation during experiments and outcome assessment. TCRbeta repertoire sequencing was used to assess the specificity and breadth of SARS-CoV-2-reactive T cell receptors after Ad26.COV2.S vaccination.

Results the study describes overall, beyond this receptor: Comparable non-spike TCR breadth was observed between vaccine and placebo recipients, consistent with only spike being contained in the vaccine. Compared with placebo recipients, Ad26.COV2.S recipients showed higher spike-specific TCR breadth (P = 0.0014). According to the authors, total T cell responses may have been underestimated by the TCR breadth and depth analyses. Comparing responses between vaccine doses or regimens was not something the study was powered to do. Substantial breadth of spike-specific CD8+ and CD4+ T cell responses was reported after vaccination.

From cysteine to phenylalanine, the CDR3 is 20 amino acids long. Only CDR3 DNA remains: 60 bases, in frame from the first base. After removal of 7 bases from V and 1 base from J, the junction retains 19 bases not matched to a gene. CDR1 and CDR2, looked up from the germline V gene, are LGHNT and FRNRAP. TCRbeta CDR3 regions were sequenced with the immunoSEQ Assay. After extraction, genomic DNA underwent amplification by bias-controlled multiplex PCR, followed by high-throughput sequencing. In the paper's pipeline: To quantify the absolute abundance of every unique TCRbeta CDR3 region, sequences were collapsed and filtered. Usable DNA was measured by amplifying reference genes present in all nucleated cells, and TCRbeta template counts were normalized to that usable DNA to estimate T cell fraction. Repertoire TCRs were annotated as SARS-CoV-2-specific by exact matching of V gene, CDR3 amino acid sequence and J gene to a known reactive TCR set. The reference SARS-CoV-2 TCR set was obtained from MIRA and was filtered for enrichment in COVID-19-positive ImmuneCODE repertoires, whereby public or cross-reactive TCRs were removed. Using the MIRA antigens, annotated TCRs were further analysed by specific ORF or by position within an ORF. Breadth was defined as the number of annotated unique rearrangements divided by the total number of unique productive rearrangements, and depth was defined as the summed frequency of the annotated unique rearrangements. Group comparisons of TCR breadth used two-sided Wilcoxon rank-sum tests. Not all clones reach the TCRdb copy of this immuneACCESS table, which keeps in-frame sequences only. Checked studies attribute under half of the gap to unresolved V genes and leave the rest unexplained. The DNA gave D and trimming, while V, J and clone size come from that table. The sample table contains about 450,000 clones; only one count was recorded for 89% of them. Together, the top ten hold approximately 2.5% of the sample.

The sample's treatment or condition label is to be understood as: approximately 18 received Ad26.COV2.S at low or high dose, single or two shots; 5 received placebo; per-sample allocation not given. For vaccine and placebo recipients, the sequenced repertoires came from samples collected on day 63 after the first injection. In Cohort 1b, about 27 adults aged 18-55 years were enrolled at a single site in Boston, USA, between 29 July and 7 August 2020. Ad26.COV2.S was a replication-incompetent adenovirus type 26 vector that expressed a prefusion-stabilized SARS-CoV-2 spike protein derived from the original Wuhan strain.

Source: peripheral blood, taken in a trial of Ad26.COV2.S vaccine versus placebo. Recombination joined TRBV12-5 with TRBJ2-4; TRBD2 fits 10 bases in the junction. The receptor was isolated from a person aged 18 to 65 who received the Ad26.COV2.S COVID-19 vaccine or a placebo. CDR3 reads: CASVKHLAGGGRGAKNIQYF. Read as DNA, the sequence is TGTGCTAGTGTCAAACACTTAGCGGGAGGCGGGCGGGGGGCCAAAAACATTCAGTACTTC.